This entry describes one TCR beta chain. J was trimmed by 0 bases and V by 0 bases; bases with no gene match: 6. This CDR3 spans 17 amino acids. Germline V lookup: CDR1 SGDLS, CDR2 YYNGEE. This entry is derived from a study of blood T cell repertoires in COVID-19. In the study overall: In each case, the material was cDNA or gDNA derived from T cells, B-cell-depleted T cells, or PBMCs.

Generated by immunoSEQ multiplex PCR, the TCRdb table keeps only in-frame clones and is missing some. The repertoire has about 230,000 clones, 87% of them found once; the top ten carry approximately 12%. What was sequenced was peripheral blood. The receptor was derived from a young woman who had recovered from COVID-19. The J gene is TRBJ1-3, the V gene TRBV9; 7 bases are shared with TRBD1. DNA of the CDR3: TGTGCCAGCAGCGTAGTAGGACAGGTGAACTCTGGAAACACCATATATTTT. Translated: CASSVVGQVNSGNTIYF.